Presented here are 27 T cell receptor beta chains from one specimen sequenced in a study of OX40 agonist ivuxolimab in advanced cancers. Sequencing used immunoSEQ multiplex PCR; TCRdb keeps in-frame clones, though not all of them. The sample has tens of thousands of clones, about 93% seen once. The material sequenced was CD4+ or CD8+ T cells sorted from blood, taken in a trial of the OX40 agonist ivuxolimab. Receptor source: an adult with an advanced solid tumor such as melanoma, head and neck, liver or kidney cancer.

V is TRBV28 and J is TRBJ2-2; D gene unclear. The CDR3 spans 13 residues. V was shortened by 5 bases and J by 2 bases, with 6 bases between the two germline ends. The germline gives CDR1 MDHEN, CDR2 SYDVKM. The CDR3 reads CASSGPNTGELFF. The DNA for the CDR3 is TGTGCCAGCAGTGGGCCTAACACCGGGGAGCTGTTTTTT.

The chain links TRBV9 to TRBJ2-3; D not resolved. The CDR3 is 14 residues long. Germline CDR1 reads SGDLS; CDR2 reads YYNGEE. The V and J ends lost 0 bases and 6 bases respectively, with 11 bases between them. The CDR3 is CASSVEGFTDTQYF. The CDR3 coding sequence is TGTGCCAGCAGCGTAGAGGGTTTTACGGATACGCAGTATTTT. Combining the CDR3 with reference TRBV9 and TRBJ2-3 gives the whole variable domain DSGVTQTPKHLITATGQRVTLRCSPRSGDLSVYWYQQSLDQGLQFLIQYYNGEERAKGNILERFSAQQFPDLHSELNLSSLELGDSALYFCASSVEGFTDTQYFGPGTRLTVL.

The chain carries TRBV6-5 and TRBJ1-2; tentative D call: TRBD1 (6 bases). V was clipped by 2 bases and J by 3 bases, with 16 bases between them. Germline V gene lookup returns CDR1 MNHEY and CDR2 SVGAGI. This CDR3 has 16 residues. Written as DNA, the CDR3 is TGTGCCAGCAGTTACGAACAGGGATGGGCATACTATGGCTACACCTTC. Protein product: CASSYEQGWAYYGYTF.

The V call is TRBV19, the J call TRBJ2-3; D call uncertain. This CDR3 comprises 10 residues. The germline V gene encodes CDR1 LNHDA and CDR2 SQIVND (reference sequence). Trimming stripped 5 bases from V and 8 bases from J, with 5 bases between. The CDR3 here is CASSSGTQYF. CDR3 sequence (DNA): TGTGCCAGTAGTTCCGGTACGCAGTATTTT. Full variable domain (rest looked up from reference TRBV19 and TRBJ2-3): DGGITQSPKYLFRKEGQNVTLSCEQNLNHDAMYWYRQDPGQGLRLIYYSQIVNDFQKGDIAEGYSVSREKKESFPLTVTSAQKNPTAFYLCASSSGTQYFGPGTRLTVL.

CDR3 DNA sequence: TGTGCCAGTATGTCTCTGAGGCAGCAAGAGACCCAGTACTTC. Its translation: CASMSLRQQETQYF. The rearrangement joins TRBV19 to TRBJ2-5, with unresolved D. Trimming removed 7 bases from V and 2 bases from J, with 14 bases in between. Germline assignment: CDR1 LNHDA and CDR2 SQIVND (reference sequence). The CDR3 loop spans 14 amino acids.

The chain links TRBV28 to TRBJ2-3; a weak D match, TRBD2 (5 bases). The V gene lost 6 bases and the J gene lost 4 bases, with 23 bases spanning the gap. The CDR3 length is 17 residues. CDR1 is MDHEN, CDR2 SYDVKM, per germline. CDR3 sequence: CASRGIRTLGRPDTQYF. The CDR3 DNA sequence: TGTGCCAGCAGGGGGATAAGGACTCTCGGGCGGCCAGATACGCAGTATTTT.

This chain uses TRBV7-9 with TRBJ2-7, with D maybe TRBD1 (6 bases). The CDR3 is 14 amino acids. CDR1 and CDR2 (germline): SEHNR, FQNEAQ (reference sequence). The germline V and J ends were trimmed by 8 bases and 4 bases, with 18 bases remaining between them. DNA for the CDR3: TGTGCCAGCGGCAGGGTGACAGGTCCATACGAGCAGTACTTC. It specifies CASGRVTGPYEQYF. Using reference TRBV7-9 and TRBJ2-7 for the parts outside the CDR3, the full variable domain is DTGVSQNPRHKITKRGQNVTFRCDPISEHNRLYWYRQTLGQGPEFLTYFQNEAQLEKSRLLSDRFSAERPKGSFSTLEIQRTEQGDSAMYLCASGRVTGPYEQYFGPGTRLTVT.

This clone qualifies as medium-sized (0.01 to 0.1%). Additional DNA sequences in this sample encode the identical CDR3. The chain is built from TRBV5-6 and TRBJ2-7, with 8 bases lining up with TRBD2. This CDR3 has 18 amino acids. Per germline, CDR1 SGHDT and CDR2 YYEEEE. The junction had 15 bases not matched to a gene; V was cut back by 0 bases and J by 4 bases. CDR3 region: CASSLATGGREGRYEQYF. In nucleotides, the CDR3 is TGTGCCAGCAGCTTGGCCACTGGGGGTCGGGAGGGACGGTACGAGCAGTACTTC. The full variable domain, rest sourced from reference TRBV5-6 and TRBJ2-7, is DAGVTQSPTHLIKTRGQQVTLRCSPKSGHDTVSWYQQALGQGPQFIFQYYEEEERQRGNFPDRFSGHQFPNYSSELNVNALLLGDSALYLCASSLATGGREGRYEQYFGPGTRLTVT.

The chain combines TRBV28 with TRBJ2-3, with a weak D call TRBD1 (5 bases). CDR3 length equals 15 residues. CDR1 and CDR2 from the germline V gene are MDHEN and SYDVKM. Trimming stripped 3 bases from V and 2 bases from J, with 12 bases between. As DNA, the CDR3 is TGTGCCAGCAGTTTCGACAGAGCCCACACAGATACGCAGTATTTT. Protein: CASSFDRAHTDTQYF.

The chain links TRBV4-3 to TRBJ2-1; the match to TRBD2 covers 12 bases. J was trimmed by 1 base and V by 0 bases; bases with no gene match: 4. This CDR3 contains 18 residues. Looked up from germline, CDR1 is LGHNA and CDR2 is YSLEER. The CDR3 loop reads CASSQDPLAGGSYNEQFF. The CDR3 nucleotides are TGCGCCAGCAGCCAAGATCCCCTAGCGGGAGGGTCCTACAATGAGCAGTTCTTC.

This chain uses TRBV28 with TRBJ1-1; TRBD1 is a possible D gene (6 bases). V lost 3 bases and J 4 bases, leaving 18 bases between the germline ends. The CDR3 runs to 16 residues. Germline CDR1 and CDR2: MDHEN and SYDVKM. For the CDR3, the DNA is TGTGCCAGCAGTTTTCGCCGACAGGTGGGAGGCACTGAAGCTTTCTTT. Translation: CASSFRRQVGGTEAFF.

CDR3 amino acids: CAISGTWEREGPWTDTQYF. CDR3 coding DNA: TGTGCCATCAGTGGTACCTGGGAGCGGGAGGGCCCCTGGACAGATACGCAGTATTTT. The V and J genes are TRBV10-3 and TRBJ2-3, with 10 bases lining up with TRBD2. The CDR3 runs to 19 residues. V shed 4 bases, J shed 3 bases, and the junction held 16 bases outside the gene matches. Germline V gene data show CDR1 as ENHRY and CDR2 as SYGVKD.

This chain uses TRBV13 with TRBJ2-5; unclear D gene. This CDR3 has 11 amino acids. V was trimmed by 2 bases and J by 2 bases, leaving 0 bases between them. Germline V gene data show CDR1 as PRHDT and CDR2 as FYEKMQ (reference sequence). The CDR3, as DNA: TGTGCCAGCAGCTTACAAGAGACCCAGTACTTC. Amino acids: CASSLQETQYF.

The rearrangement joins TRBV4-1 to TRBJ2-3, with D perhaps TRBD2 (7 bases). The V gene lost 8 bases and the J gene lost 3 bases, with 18 bases spanning the gap. Germline V gene lookup returns CDR1 MGHRA and CDR2 YSYEKL. CDR3 length: 15 amino acids. CDR3: CASCREGVVTDTQYF. The CDR3 DNA sequence: TGCGCCAGCTGCAGGGAGGGGGTTGTTACAGATACGCAGTATTTT.

V usage is TRBV4-3 and J usage is TRBJ2-1; TRBD2 matches at 7 bases. The germline CDR1 and CDR2 sequences are LGHNA and YSLEER. Trimming took 4 bases from V and 2 from J; bases not matched to a gene: 5. The CDR3 extends over 15 amino acids. CDR3 coding DNA: TGCGCCAGCAGCCGGGGGGAGGGCACCTACAATGAGCAGTTCTTC. Its translation is CASSRGEGTYNEQFF.

The J gene is TRBJ2-3, the V gene TRBV11-2, with D unclear. The germline V gene has CDR1 SGHAT and CDR2 FQNNGV. Trimming removed 4 bases at V and 4 bases at J, with 3 bases between. This CDR3 spans 11 amino acids. The CDR3 region is CASSSADTQYF. The CDR3, as DNA: TGTGCCAGCAGCTCGGCAGATACGCAGTATTTT.

The rearrangement uses TRBV5-4 and TRBJ1-2; a possible D gene is TRBD1 (5 bases). V was clipped by 0 bases and J by 1 base, with 10 bases between them. CDR3 length equals 15 residues. CDR1 is SGHNT, CDR2 YYREEE, per germline (reference sequence). CDR3 DNA: TGTGCCAGCAGCTTGGTTCAGGGTGGTAACTATGGCTACACCTTC. This translates into CASSLVQGGNYGYTF.

Only one count was recorded for this clone. The chain combines TRBV28 with TRBJ2-1, with 8 positions matching TRBD2. CDR1 and CDR2 from the germline V gene are MDHEN and SYDVKM. Unmatched junction bases numbered 11, after V lost 6 bases and J lost 1 base. The CDR3 is 17 amino acids. CDR3 in amino acids: CASRAQGIAGSYNEQFF. CDR3 coding DNA: TGTGCCAGCAGAGCTCAGGGGATAGCGGGATCCTACAATGAGCAGTTCTTC.

The gene calls are TRBV28 and TRBJ2-7; D uncertain. V was clipped by 1 base and J by 2 bases, with 9 bases between them. Germline V lookup: CDR1 MDHEN, CDR2 SYDVKM. This CDR3 is built from 14 residues. In nucleotides, the CDR3 is TGTGCCAGCAGTTTATCCCCGACCACCTACGAGCAGTACTTC. Its protein is CASSLSPTTYEQYF.

The V and J genes are TRBV15 and TRBJ1-1; 9 bases are shared with TRBD1. The CDR3 spans 16 residues. The V segment lost 1 base and the J segment 9 bases; nucleotides outside the gene matches: 12. Germline V lookup: CDR1 LNHNV, CDR2 YYDKDF (reference sequence). The CDR3 is CATSRGLLGQGNKAFF. In DNA, the CDR3 is TGTGCCACCAGCAGAGGCCTCTTGGGACAGGGAAACAAAGCTTTCTTT.

The CDR3 protein is CASSLGTGYGYTF. CDR3 bases: TGTGCCAGCAGCTTGGGGACTGGCTATGGCTACACCTTC. The J gene is TRBJ1-2, the V gene TRBV5-6; D gene unclear. Trimming removed 0 bases at V and 4 bases at J, with 7 bases between. The CDR3 covers 13 residues. Germline values: CDR1 SGHDT, CDR2 YYEEEE.

This rearrangement joins TRBV27 to TRBJ2-2; 8 nucleotides line up with TRBD2. The CDR3 contains 16 residues. From germline, CDR1 is MNHEY and CDR2 SMNVEV (reference sequence). V lost 3 bases to trimming and J lost 1 base; unmatched junction nucleotides: 4. DNA of the CDR3: TGTGCCAGCAGTTTTTTACTAGCGGAGAACACCGGGGAGCTGTTTTTT. Translated, it gives CASSFLLAENTGELFF.

This chain links TRBV6-6 with TRBJ2-7, with TRBD1 identical over 8 bases. CDR1 and CDR2 from the germline V gene are MNHNY and SVGAGI (reference sequence). Trimming removed 6 bases from V and 2 bases from J; junction bases left unmatched: 6. The CDR3 is made up of 14 amino acids. In nucleotides, the CDR3 is TGTGCCAGCAGCCTGGACAGGGAACCCTACGAGCAGTACTTC. It codes for CASSLDREPYEQYF.

In this sample, this clone turned up once. The chain carries TRBV29-1 and TRBJ2-1, with D possibly matching TRBD2 (5 bases). Trimming cost V 8 bases and J 10 bases, with 15 bases left between them. The CDR3 runs to 11 residues. The germline V gene encodes CDR1 SQVTM and CDR2 ANQGSEA. The CDR3 here is CSPGIPGEQFF. The CDR3 DNA reads as TGCAGCCCGGGGATACCGGGGGAGCAGTTCTTC.

Comment on this clone: Other DNA sequences in the same sample also yield this CDR3. This chain links TRBV6-5 with TRBJ2-7; 9 positions agree with TRBD2. CDR1 MNHEY and CDR2 SVGAGI come from the germline V gene. The trim removed 0 bases at V and 3 bases at J, leaving 3 bases unmatched. The CDR3 has 15 residues. CDR3 sequence reads: CASSYSTSGFYEQYF. In nucleotides, the CDR3 is TGTGCCAGCAGTTACTCGACTAGCGGATTCTACGAGCAGTACTTC.

This sequence joins TRBV9 and TRBJ2-3, with a weak D call TRBD1 (5 bases). This CDR3 has 14 amino acids. Germline V gene lookup returns CDR1 SGDLS and CDR2 YYNGEE. V was cut by 0 bases and J by 4 bases, with 9 bases left in between. The CDR3 coding sequence is TGTGCCAGCAGCGTAGATGGCAGGGCAGATACGCAGTATTTT. It translates to CASSVDGRADTQYF.

CDR3 nucleotide sequence: TGCAGCGTTGAACCAGATGGGAGCTCCTACGAGCAGTACTTC. It specifies CSVEPDGSSYEQYF. The V gene is TRBV29-1, the J gene TRBJ2-7; possibly TRBD2 for D (5 bases). This CDR3 comprises 14 residues. From germline, CDR1 is SQVTM and CDR2 ANQGSEA. The V and J ends lost 2 bases and 0 bases respectively, with 11 bases between them.